The 31 T cell receptor beta chains presented below share a single source sample, sequenced in a study of beta chain features in type 1 diabetes. Points from the study as a whole: Type 1 diabetes patients showed a moderate but significant shortening of TCRB CDR3s in all four CD4+ subsets.

These receptors' antigens are unknown. The authors reverse transcribed all of the isolated RNA, so sequencing captured expressed TCRB transcripts. Sequenced by immunoSEQ multiplex PCR; TCRdb stores in-frame clones only, minus some. The sample includes some 290,000 clones, around 24% of them seen just once. Sequenced material: naive CD4+ T cells from blood. These receptors originate from a woman younger than 45 with type 1 diabetes.

A few counts support this clone. The CDR3 nucleotides are TGTGCCAGCAGCTTAATGCGGGGCACAGATACGCAGTATTTT. Translation: CASSLMRGTDTQYF. V gene TRBV7-9 combines with J gene TRBJ2-3, with a possible D match to TRBD2 (5 bases). Between the trimmed V and J ends, which lost 2 bases and 1 base, there was a span of 7 bases. CDR3 length: 14 amino acids. Germline CDR1 and CDR2: SEHNR and FQNEAQ (reference sequence).

This rearrangement joins TRBV7-9 to TRBJ1-1, with D unclear. Germline values: CDR1 SEHNR, CDR2 FQNEAQ (reference sequence). The CDR3 has 14 residues. V dropped 2 bases and J dropped 1 base, with 8 bases sitting between them. CDR3 in amino acids: CASSLNRGNTEAFF. In DNA form, the CDR3 reads TGTGCCAGCAGCTTAAATCGGGGGAACACTGAAGCTTTCTTT.

The gene calls are TRBV25-1 and TRBJ2-2; TRBD2 matches 7 bases. The trim removed 1 base at V and 4 bases at J, leaving 3 bases unmatched. Germline V gives CDR1 MGHDK, CDR2 SYGVNS. The CDR3 is 15 amino acids. The CDR3 sequence is CASSEWSGGTGELFF. The CDR3 region has the DNA TGTGCCAGCAGTGAATGGTCGGGGGGCACCGGGGAGCTGTTTTTT.

This clone was detected only a few times. The rearrangement links TRBV9 to TRBJ1-2; D perhaps matches TRBD1 (6 bases). V lost 0 bases, J lost 2 bases, and 8 bases lay in between. The CDR3 is 14 residues long. From germline, CDR1 is SGDLS and CDR2 YYNGEE. In nucleotides, the CDR3 is TGTGCCAGCAGCGTAGCCGGACAGAACTATGGCTACACCTTC. Residues: CASSVAGQNYGYTF.

This clone occurred a few times. The chain has TRBV9 and TRBJ2-3; a possible D gene is TRBD2 (6 bases). The CDR3 is 15 residues long. Germline V gene data show CDR1 as SGDLS and CDR2 as YYNGEE. V shed 0 bases and J shed 3 bases, with 11 bases lying between them. The CDR3 nucleotides are TGTGCCAGCAGCGTAGATTCGGCGGGAACAGATACGCAGTATTTT. This encodes CASSVDSAGTDTQYF. Full variable domain (missing parts from reference TRBV9 and TRBJ2-3): DSGVTQTPKHLITATGQRVTLRCSPRSGDLSVYWYQQSLDQGLQFLIQYYNGEERAKGNILERFSAQQFPDLHSELNLSSLELGDSALYFCASSVDSAGTDTQYFGPGTRLTVL.

This clone was seen a handful of times. The chain employs TRBV7-3 and TRBJ2-7; 8 positions match TRBD2. The CDR3 spans 14 residues. Trimming removed 6 bases from V and 0 bases from J; junction bases left unmatched: 4. Germline CDR1 and CDR2: SGHTA and FQGTGA. The chain's CDR3 is CASSPGGSSYEQYF. The CDR3 DNA is TGTGCCAGCAGTCCGGGGGGGAGCTCCTACGAGCAGTACTTC.

This rearrangement joins TRBV29-1 to TRBJ2-2; D is perhaps TRBD2 (5 bases). Germline CDR1 is SQVTM and CDR2 is ANQGSEA. The germline V and J ends were trimmed by 5 bases and 2 bases, with 12 bases remaining between them. The CDR3 spans 14 residues. The CDR3 region has the DNA TGCAGCGTTCTCCCCGAGGGAAACACCGGGGAGCTGTTTTTT. Its protein product is CSVLPEGNTGELFF.

The CDR3, as DNA: TGTGCCAGCAGTGCGGGACAGGGGGCAGGGGAGCAGTACTTC. It codes for CASSAGQGAGEQYF. J is TRBJ2-7 and V is TRBV6-1; TRBD1 agrees at 12 bases. V was pared by 4 bases and J by 7 bases, with 5 bases of the junction left unmatched. CDR3 length: 14 residues. Looked up from germline, CDR1 is MNHNS and CDR2 is SASEGT.

The rearrangement links TRBV29-1 to TRBJ2-7, with TRBD1 identical over 7 bases. This CDR3 has 12 residues. In germline, CDR1 is SQVTM, CDR2 ANQGSEA. With V trimmed by 4 bases and J by 5 bases, 5 bases remained unmatched. The CDR3, as DNA: TGCAGCGTTGCAACGACAGGGAACGAGCAGTACTTC. This gives the protein CSVATTGNEQYF.

CDR3 region: CASSKDPGQEGLAEPNEQFF. Written as DNA, the CDR3 is TGTGCCAGCAGCAAAGATCCGGGACAGGAGGGACTAGCGGAACCCAATGAGCAGTTCTTC. The V and J genes are TRBV21-1 and TRBJ2-1; TRBD2, the table's D call, lacks a check against the DNA. TRBV21-1 is listed as a pseudogene. CDR3 length: 20 amino acids.

The rearrangement uses TRBV5-1 and TRBJ1-2; D ambiguous. The CDR3 totals 15 residues. From germline, CDR1 is SGHRS and CDR2 YFSETQ. Trimming took 4 bases from V and 3 from J, leaving 16 bases between them. The CDR3 here is CASSAPGPSDYGYTF. CDR3 nucleotide sequence: TGCGCCAGCAGCGCCCCCGGCCCAAGCGACTATGGCTACACCTTC.

This sequence joins TRBV30 and TRBJ1-2; D is perhaps TRBD1 (6 bases). Trimming left V 7 bases short and J 7 bases short, with 22 bases between. CDR3 length equals 14 residues. The germline CDR1 and CDR2 sequences are GTSNPN and SVGIG (reference sequence). The CDR3 loop is CAYPGQAGSSGYTF. The DNA of the CDR3 is TGTGCCTACCCGGGACAAGCAGGTTCCTCTGGCTACACCTTC.

This clone turned up a few times. The J gene is TRBJ2-6, the V gene TRBV30, with a possible D match to TRBD2 (5 bases). This CDR3 has 10 amino acids. With 7 bases removed from V and 13 bases from J, the gap between germline ends came to 11 bases. Germline V gene sequence: CDR1 GTSNPN, CDR2 SVGIG (reference sequence). The CDR3 DNA is TGTGCCTCCCGAGGGAAAGTCCTGACTTTC. Its protein is CASRGKVLTF.

There are a few counts of this clone. This sequence joins TRBV23-1 and TRBJ1-1, with TRBD1 matching over 8 bases. TRBV23-1 is given ORF status, its function remaining uncertain. The CDR3 sequence is 16 residues long. CDR3 sequence (DNA): TGCGCAAAATCGTACAGGGGGGAAGGCATGAACACTGAAGCTTTCTTT. Its protein is CAKSYRGEGMNTEAFF.

This clone was counted between two and nine times. The CDR3 loop reads CASSFTKRELGDTQYF. The CDR3 DNA follows: TGTGCCAGCAGTTTTACGAAGCGGGAGTTAGGAGATACGCAGTATTTT. The chain couples TRBV28 to TRBJ2-3; 8 bases are a match to TRBD2. Germline-derived CDR1 and CDR2 are MDHEN and SYDVKM. The CDR3 is 16 residues long. Trimming cost V 3 bases and J 5 bases; bases outside gene matches: 10.

This clone was seen a few times. This sequence joins TRBV6-1 and TRBJ2-7, with 9 bases fitting TRBD1. CDR1 and CDR2 (germline): MNHNS, SASEGT. V lost 8 bases, J lost 3 bases, and 8 bases stayed unmatched. This CDR3 has 14 residues. The CDR3 is CASPPGQGHYEQYF. The DNA for the CDR3 is TGTGCCAGCCCACCGGGACAGGGACACTACGAGCAGTACTTC.

This clone was counted a single time. The chain links TRBV7-9 to TRBJ2-7, with D possibly TRBD1 on 6 matching bases. V lost 5 bases to trimming and J lost 2 bases, with 13 bases between them. CDR1 and CDR2 (germline): SEHNR, FQNEAQ (reference sequence). This CDR3 comprises 14 residues. This CDR3 reads CASSPAQGTYEQYF. CDR3 in DNA: TGTGCCAGCAGCCCCGCACAGGGAACCTACGAGCAGTACTTC.

The chain links TRBV25-1 to TRBJ2-5; 7 bases agree with TRBD1. J lost 0 bases, V lost 6 bases, and 4 bases had no gene match. The germline V gene encodes CDR1 MGHDK and CDR2 SYGVNS. The CDR3 contains 14 residues. CDR3 coding DNA: TGTGCCAGCAGCCAGGGACAGAACCAAGAGACCCAGTACTTC. Translating gives CASSQGQNQETQYF.

This clone was found a few times. This sequence joins TRBV29-1 and TRBJ2-1; TRBD2 might be the D (5 bases). Germline CDR1 is SQVTM and CDR2 is ANQGSEA. The V end lost 6 bases, the J end lost 6 bases, and 15 bases lay between the germline ends. The CDR3 spans 13 residues. This CDR3 is CSVDLARGNEQFF. CDR3 coding DNA: TGCAGCGTGGATCTAGCTCGGGGCAATGAGCAGTTCTTC.

This clone was detected a few times. The V call is TRBV18, the J call TRBJ1-5; no definite D call. CDR1 KGHSH and CDR2 LQKENI come from the germline V gene. The CDR3 consists of 14 residues. Trimming took 6 bases from V and 5 from J, leaving 14 bases between them. CDR3 bases: TGTGCCAGCTCGCCCGGAGGTGGGGATCAGCCCCAGCATTTT. Translated, it gives CASSPGGGDQPQHF.

This clone has more than one count but fewer than ten. The chain carries TRBV5-1 and TRBJ2-4; the match to TRBD1 covers 8 bases. This CDR3 spans 14 amino acids. Germline values: CDR1 SGHRS, CDR2 YFSETQ. J lost 6 bases, V lost 0 bases, and 2 bases had no gene match. CDR3 bases: TGCGCCAGCAGCTTGGCAGGGGGCGCAAACATTCAGTACTTC. Amino acids: CASSLAGGANIQYF.

This clone appeared a few times. This rearrangement joins TRBV30 to TRBJ2-2, with no clear D. V was pared by 7 bases and J by 4 bases, with 7 bases between. CDR1 is GTSNPN and CDR2 is SVGIG in the germline V gene (reference sequence). This CDR3 spans 11 amino acids. The CDR3 DNA sequence: TGTGCCTCACAGCTCACCGGGGAGCTGTTTTTT. Amino acids: CASQLTGELFF.

This clone has only a few counts. The gene calls are TRBV9 and TRBJ2-5; 9 bases are shared with TRBD2. The J segment lost 5 bases and the V segment lost 0 bases, leaving 2 bases of the junction unmatched. Germline V gene data show CDR1 as SGDLS and CDR2 as YYNGEE. The CDR3 totals 14 residues. The CDR3 coding sequence is TGTGCCAGCAGCGTAGTAGCGGGAGAGGAGACCCAGTACTTC. It specifies CASSVVAGEETQYF.

CDR3 coding DNA: TGTGCCAGCAGCGTCAGGCAGGCGCCCTACGAGCAGTACTTC. Its translation is CASSVRQAPYEQYF. V is TRBV27 and J is TRBJ2-7; no clear D gene. The germline gives CDR1 MNHEY, CDR2 SMNVEV (reference sequence). The CDR3 contains 14 residues. V was cut by 6 bases and J by 2 bases, with 14 bases left in between.

This clone was observed a few times. The chain combines TRBV18 with TRBJ2-5, with 12 bases fitting TRBD2. This CDR3 is built from 14 residues. Germline loops: CDR1 KGHSH, CDR2 LQKENI. With V trimmed by 0 bases and J by 7 bases, 0 bases remained unmatched. The CDR3 sequence is CASSPPGLAGTQYF. The CDR3 DNA reads TGTGCCAGCTCACCACCGGGACTAGCGGGGACCCAGTACTTC.

This clone showed up just a few times. The rearrangement uses TRBV7-9 and TRBJ2-7; 8 bases fit TRBD2. This CDR3 is 13 amino acids long. CDR1 is SEHNR and CDR2 is FQNEAQ in the germline V gene (reference sequence). J lost 6 bases, V lost 5 bases, and 6 bases had no gene match. The CDR3 DNA reads as TGTGCCAGCAGCCCCCGGCGGGAGGCCGAGCAGTACTTC. It is translated as CASSPRREAEQYF.

V is TRBV7-9 and J is TRBJ1-1, with 9 bases identical to TRBD1. This CDR3 is 13 amino acids long. V lost 5 bases to trimming and J lost 9 bases; unmatched junction nucleotides: 7. Germline CDR1 is SEHNR and CDR2 is FQNEAQ (reference sequence). CDR3 nucleotide sequence: TGTGCCAGCAGCCCCGCCGGGACAGGGAAAGCTTTCTTT. Its translation: CASSPAGTGKAFF.

The CDR3 DNA reads as TGTGCCAGCAGCCCGGACAGGGGAGGCTACACCTTC. Amino acids: CASSPDRGGYTF. The gene calls are TRBV5-6 and TRBJ1-2; TRBD1 aligns across 9 bases. There are 12 residues in the CDR3. The germline V gene encodes CDR1 SGHDT and CDR2 YYEEEE. After removal of 4 bases from V and 8 bases from J, the junction contained 3 bases not matched to a gene.

The chain uses TRBV5-1 and TRBJ2-7; a possible D gene is TRBD1 (5 bases). The germline V and J ends were trimmed by 0 bases and 4 bases, with 17 bases remaining between them. The CDR3 loop spans 16 amino acids. Germline CDR1 reads SGHRS; CDR2 reads YFSETQ. CDR3 amino acids: CASSLAPGSARYEQYF. CDR3 nucleotides: TGCGCCAGCAGCTTGGCGCCAGGGTCGGCTAGATACGAGCAGTACTTC.

This clone was seen only a few times. This sequence joins TRBV7-6 and TRBJ2-1, with D uncertain. CDR1 SGHVS and CDR2 FNYEAQ come from the germline V gene. V lost 2 bases, J lost 5 bases, and 10 bases lay in between. This CDR3 region has 14 residues. As DNA, the CDR3 is TGTGCCAGCAGCTTATTACCTACCCACAATGAGCAGTTCTTC. Translating it yields CASSLLPTHNEQFF.

The V call is TRBV29-1, the J call TRBJ1-1; 7 bases are a match to TRBD1. Germline values: CDR1 SQVTM, CDR2 ANQGSEA. The CDR3 spans 13 residues. Trimming at V came to 5 bases and at J to 0 bases, leaving 3 bases not matched to a gene. CDR3 protein: CSVQGQVNTEAFF. CDR3 DNA: TGCAGCGTTCAAGGACAGGTGAACACTGAAGCTTTCTTT.